This entry lists 3 T cell receptor beta chains sequenced from one sample in a study of blood T cell repertoires in COVID-19. Libraries were prepared by immunoSEQ multiplex PCR; TCRdb keeps only in-frame clonotypes and omits some of them. This repertoire shows about 140,000 clones, 79% found once; its top ten account for around 4%. The sequenced sample consisted of peripheral blood. The receptors originated from a man between 60 and 75 years old with acute or convalescent COVID-19.

The chain uses TRBV19 and TRBJ1-2; TRBD1 aligns across 8 bases. The CDR3 is 14 residues long. Germline assignment: CDR1 LNHDA and CDR2 SQIVND (reference sequence). With V trimmed by 4 bases and J by 6 bases, 7 bases remained unmatched. CDR3 sequence: CASSSQGTGHGYTF. The DNA of the CDR3 is TGTGCCAGTAGTAGCCAGGGGACAGGTCATGGCTACACCTTC.

The rearrangement uses TRBV30 and TRBJ1-5; the D gene is possibly TRBD1 (6 bases). Germline values: CDR1 GTSNPN, CDR2 SVGIG (reference sequence). The CDR3 contains 13 residues. The germline V and J ends were trimmed by 7 bases and 0 bases, with 10 bases remaining between them. The CDR3 here is CAYGQNSNQPQHF. CDR3 DNA: TGTGCCTACGGACAGAATAGCAATCAGCCCCAGCATTTT.

This chain's CDR3 is CASSQAPVQDTGELFF. CDR3 DNA sequence: TGCGCCAGCAGCCAAGCCCCCGTCCAGGACACCGGGGAGCTGTTTTTT. V gene TRBV4-3 combines with J gene TRBJ2-2; D gene uncertain. Germline V gives CDR1 LGHNA, CDR2 YSLEER. The ends were cut back, 1 base at V and 3 bases at J, with 12 bases in the middle. This CDR3 contains 16 residues.